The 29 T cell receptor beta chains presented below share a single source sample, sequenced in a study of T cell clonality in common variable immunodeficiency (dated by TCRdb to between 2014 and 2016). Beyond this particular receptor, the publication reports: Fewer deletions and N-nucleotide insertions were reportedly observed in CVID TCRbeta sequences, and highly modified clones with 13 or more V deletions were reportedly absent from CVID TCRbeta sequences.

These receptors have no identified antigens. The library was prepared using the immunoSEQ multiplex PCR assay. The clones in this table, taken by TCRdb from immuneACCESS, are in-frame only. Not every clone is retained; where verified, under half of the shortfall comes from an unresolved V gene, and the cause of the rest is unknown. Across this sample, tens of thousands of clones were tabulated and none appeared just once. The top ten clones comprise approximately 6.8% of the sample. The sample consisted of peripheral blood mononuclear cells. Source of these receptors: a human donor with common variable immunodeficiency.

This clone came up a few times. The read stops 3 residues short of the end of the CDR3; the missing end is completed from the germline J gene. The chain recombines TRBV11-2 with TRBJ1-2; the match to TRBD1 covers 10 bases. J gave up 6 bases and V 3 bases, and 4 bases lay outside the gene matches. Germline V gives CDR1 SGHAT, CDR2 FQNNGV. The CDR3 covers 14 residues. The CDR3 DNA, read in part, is TGTGCCAGCAGCTTCGGACAGGGGGGGGATGGC. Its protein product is CASSFGQGGDG. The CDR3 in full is CASSFGQGGDGYTF.

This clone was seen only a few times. The covered CDR3 bases are TGTGCCAGCAGAACTGGACTAGCGGGATTAACCGGGGAG. Amino acids: CASRTGLAGLTGE. The CDR3 in its entirety is CASRTGLAGLTGELFF. The chain uses TRBV2 and TRBJ2-2, with 12 bases aligning to TRBD2. The CDR3 is cut off 3 residues early in the read; its end comes from the germline J gene. With 6 bases clipped from V and 5 bases from J, the junction kept 7 bases outside the gene matches. This CDR3 is 16 amino acids long. CDR1 and CDR2 (germline): SNHLY, FYNNEI. The whole variable domain, remainder taken from reference TRBV2 and TRBJ2-2, is EPEVTQTPSHQVTQMGQEVILRCVPISNHLYFYWYRQILGQKVEFLVSFYNNEISEKSEIFDDQFSVERPDGSNFTLKIRSTKLEDSAMYFCASRTGLAGLTGELFFGEGSRLTVL.

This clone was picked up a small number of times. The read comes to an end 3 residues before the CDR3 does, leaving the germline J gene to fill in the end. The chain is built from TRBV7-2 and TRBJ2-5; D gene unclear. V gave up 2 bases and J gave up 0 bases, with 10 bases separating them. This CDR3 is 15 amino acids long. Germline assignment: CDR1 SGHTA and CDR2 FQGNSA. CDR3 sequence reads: CASSLLRANQETQYF. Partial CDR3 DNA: TGTGCCAGCAGCTTATTAAGGGCTAACCAAGAGACC.

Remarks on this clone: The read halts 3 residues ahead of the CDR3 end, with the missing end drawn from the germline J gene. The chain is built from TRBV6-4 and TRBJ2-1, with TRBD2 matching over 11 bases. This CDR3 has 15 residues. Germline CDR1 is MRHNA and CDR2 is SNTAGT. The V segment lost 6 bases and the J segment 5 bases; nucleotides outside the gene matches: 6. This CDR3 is CASRPGTSGHNEQFF. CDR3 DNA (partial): TGTGCCAGCAGACCCGGGACTAGCGGCCACAATGAG.

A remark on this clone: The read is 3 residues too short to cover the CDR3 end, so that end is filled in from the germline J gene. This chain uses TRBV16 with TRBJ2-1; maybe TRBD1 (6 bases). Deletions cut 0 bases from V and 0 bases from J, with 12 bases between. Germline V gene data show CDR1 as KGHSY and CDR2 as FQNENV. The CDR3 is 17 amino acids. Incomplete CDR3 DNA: TGTGCCAGCAGCCAATCCTTTCAAGGGGGCTCCTACAATGAG. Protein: CASSQSFQGGSYNE. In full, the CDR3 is CASSQSFQGGSYNEQFF. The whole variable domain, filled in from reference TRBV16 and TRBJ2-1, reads GEEVAQTPKHLVRGEGQKAKLYCAPIKGHSYVFWYQQVLKNEFKFLISFQNENVFDETGMPKERFSAKCLPNSPCSLEIQATKLEDSAVYFCASSQSFQGGSYNEQFFGPGTRLTVL.

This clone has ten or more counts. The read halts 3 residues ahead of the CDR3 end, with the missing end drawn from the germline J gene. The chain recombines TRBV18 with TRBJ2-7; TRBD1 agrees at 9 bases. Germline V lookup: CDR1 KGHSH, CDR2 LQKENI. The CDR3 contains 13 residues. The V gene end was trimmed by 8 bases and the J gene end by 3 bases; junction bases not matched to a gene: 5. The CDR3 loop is CASLPGQGYEQYF. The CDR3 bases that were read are TGTGCCAGCCTACCGGGACAGGGCTACGAG.

Partial CDR3 DNA: TGTGCCAGCAGCTTAGTTTCAGGGGCGAGCACTGAA. This gives the protein CASSLVSGASTE. In full, the CDR3 reads CASSLVSGASTEAFF. The chain has TRBV7-9 and TRBJ1-1; possible D gene TRBD1, 6 bases. The CDR3 end lies 3 residues beyond the end of the read and is filled in from the germline J gene. Trimming took 1 base from V and 4 from J, leaving 13 bases between them. The germline CDR1 and CDR2 sequences are SEHNR and FQNEAQ (reference sequence). The CDR3 runs to 15 residues. The variable domain in full, completed from reference TRBV7-9 and TRBJ1-1, reads DTGVSQNPRHKITKRGQNVTFRCDPISEHNRLYWYRQTLGQGPEFLTYFQNEAQLEKSRLLSDRFSAERPKGSFSTLEIQRTEQGDSAMYLCASSLVSGASTEAFFGQGTRLTVV.

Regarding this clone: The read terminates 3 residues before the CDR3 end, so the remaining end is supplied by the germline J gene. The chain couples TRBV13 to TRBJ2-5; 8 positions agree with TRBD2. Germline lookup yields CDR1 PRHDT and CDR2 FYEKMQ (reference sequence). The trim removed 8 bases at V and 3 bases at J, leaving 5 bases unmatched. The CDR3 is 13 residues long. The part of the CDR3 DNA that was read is TGTGCCAGCGCAACTAGCGGAAAAGAGACC. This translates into CASATSGKET. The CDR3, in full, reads CASATSGKETQYF.

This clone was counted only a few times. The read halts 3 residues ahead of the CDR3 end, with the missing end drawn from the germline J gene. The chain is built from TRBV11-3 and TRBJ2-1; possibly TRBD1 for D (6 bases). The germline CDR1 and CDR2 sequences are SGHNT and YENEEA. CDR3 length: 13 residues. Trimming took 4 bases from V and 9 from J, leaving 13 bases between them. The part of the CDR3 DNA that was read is TGTGCCAGCAGCTCCGGACAGTGGGGTGAG. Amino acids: CASSSGQWGE. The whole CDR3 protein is CASSSGQWGEQFF.

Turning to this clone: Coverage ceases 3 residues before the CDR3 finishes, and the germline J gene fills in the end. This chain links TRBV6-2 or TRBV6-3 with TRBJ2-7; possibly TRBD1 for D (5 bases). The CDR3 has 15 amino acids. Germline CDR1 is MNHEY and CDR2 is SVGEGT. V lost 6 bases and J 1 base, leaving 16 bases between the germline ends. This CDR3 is CASSQQASGSYEQYF. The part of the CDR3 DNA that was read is TGTGCCAGCAGCCAACAGGCCTCAGGTTCCTACGAG.

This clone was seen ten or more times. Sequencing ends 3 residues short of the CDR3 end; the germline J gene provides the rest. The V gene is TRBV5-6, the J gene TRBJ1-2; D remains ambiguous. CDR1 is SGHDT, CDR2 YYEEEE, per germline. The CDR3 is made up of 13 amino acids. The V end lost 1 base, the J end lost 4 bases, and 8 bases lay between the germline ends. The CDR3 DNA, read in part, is TGTGCCAGCAGCTTGACAGCCACCTATGGC. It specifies CASSLTATYG. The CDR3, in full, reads CASSLTATYGYTF.

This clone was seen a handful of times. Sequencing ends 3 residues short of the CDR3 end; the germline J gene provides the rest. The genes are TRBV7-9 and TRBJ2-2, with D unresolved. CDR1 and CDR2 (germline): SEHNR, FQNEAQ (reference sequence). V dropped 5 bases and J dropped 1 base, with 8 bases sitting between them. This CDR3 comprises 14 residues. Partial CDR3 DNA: TGTGCCAGCAGCCCCCAGCGGAACACCGGGGAG. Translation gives CASSPQRNTGE. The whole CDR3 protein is CASSPQRNTGELFF.

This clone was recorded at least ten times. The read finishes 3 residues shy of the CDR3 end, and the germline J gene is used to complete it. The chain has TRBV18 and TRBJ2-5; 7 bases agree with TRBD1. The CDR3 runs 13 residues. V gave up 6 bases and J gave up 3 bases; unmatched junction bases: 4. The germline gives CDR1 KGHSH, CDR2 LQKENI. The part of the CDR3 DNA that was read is TGTGCCAGCTCTCCGACAGGGAAAGAGACC. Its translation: CASSPTGKET. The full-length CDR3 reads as CASSPTGKETQYF.

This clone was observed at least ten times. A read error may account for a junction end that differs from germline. The DNA read from the CDR3 is TGCGCCAGCAGCCAAGACAGGGGGTACACTGAA. Amino acid sequence: CASSQDRGYTE. The whole CDR3 protein is CASSQDRGYTEAFF. J is TRBJ1-1 and V is TRBV4-2; 9 bases agree with TRBD1. The read terminates 3 residues before the CDR3 end, so the remaining end is supplied by the germline J gene. This CDR3 contains 14 residues. Looked up from germline, CDR1 is LGHNA and CDR2 is YNFKEQ.

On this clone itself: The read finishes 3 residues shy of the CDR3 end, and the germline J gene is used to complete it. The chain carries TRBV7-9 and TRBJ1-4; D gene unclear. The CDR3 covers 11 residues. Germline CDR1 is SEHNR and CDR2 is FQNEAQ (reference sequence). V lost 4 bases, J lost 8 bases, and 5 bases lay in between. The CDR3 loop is CASSYSEKLFF. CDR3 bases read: TGTGCCAGCAGCTACAGCGAAAAA.

CDR3 bases read: TGTGCCAGCAGCTTAACACAGTGGCAGGGCACC. It encodes CASSLTQWQGT. The whole CDR3 reads CASSLTQWQGTIYF. This rearrangement joins TRBV7-7 to TRBJ1-3; a weak D match, TRBD1 (5 bases). The read ends 3 residues before the CDR3 terminus; that terminus is restored from the germline J gene. The CDR3 is 14 amino acids. Deletions cut 2 bases from V and 9 bases from J, with 14 bases between. The germline gives CDR1 SSHAT, CDR2 FNYEAQ (reference sequence).

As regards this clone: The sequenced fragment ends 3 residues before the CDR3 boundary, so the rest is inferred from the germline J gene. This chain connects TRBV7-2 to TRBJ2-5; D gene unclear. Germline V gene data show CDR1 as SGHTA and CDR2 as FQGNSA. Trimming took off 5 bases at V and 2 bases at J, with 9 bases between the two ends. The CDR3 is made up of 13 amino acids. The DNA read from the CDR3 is TGTGCCAGCAGCAACAATCGTCAAGAGACC. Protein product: CASSNNRQET. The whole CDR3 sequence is CASSNNRQETQYF.

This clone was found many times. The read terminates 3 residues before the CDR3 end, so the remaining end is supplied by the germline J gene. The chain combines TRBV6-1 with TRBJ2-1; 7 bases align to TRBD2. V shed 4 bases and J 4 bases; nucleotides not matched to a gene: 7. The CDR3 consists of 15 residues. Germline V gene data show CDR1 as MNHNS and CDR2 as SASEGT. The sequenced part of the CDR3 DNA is TGTGCCAGCAGTGCCCCTAGCGGACCATACAATGAG. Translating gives CASSAPSGPYNE. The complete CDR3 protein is CASSAPSGPYNEQFF.

CDR3 amino acids: CASSTQGTNEKLFF. The sequenced part of the CDR3 DNA is TGTGCCAGCAGCACACAGGGTACAAATGAAAAA. J is TRBJ1-4 and V is TRBV7-9; D may be TRBD1 (6 bases). The read comes to an end 3 residues before the CDR3 does, leaving the germline J gene to fill in the end. V lost 5 bases, J lost 5 bases, and 12 bases lay in between. The CDR3 is made up of 14 amino acids. Looked up from germline, CDR1 is SEHNR and CDR2 is FQNEAQ (reference sequence).

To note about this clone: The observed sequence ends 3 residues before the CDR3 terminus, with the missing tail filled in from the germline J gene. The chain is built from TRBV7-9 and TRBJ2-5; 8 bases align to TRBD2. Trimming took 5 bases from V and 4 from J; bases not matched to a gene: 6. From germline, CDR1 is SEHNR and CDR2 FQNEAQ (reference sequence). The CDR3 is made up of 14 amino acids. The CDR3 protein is CASSPLLAGETQYF. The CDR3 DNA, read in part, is TGTGCCAGCAGCCCACTGCTAGCGGGAGAGACC. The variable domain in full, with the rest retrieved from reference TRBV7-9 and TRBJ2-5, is DTGVSQNPRHKITKRGQNVTFRCDPISEHNRLYWYRQTLGQGPEFLTYFQNEAQLEKSRLLSDRFSAERPKGSFSTLEIQRTEQGDSAMYLCASSPLLAGETQYFGPGTRLLVL.

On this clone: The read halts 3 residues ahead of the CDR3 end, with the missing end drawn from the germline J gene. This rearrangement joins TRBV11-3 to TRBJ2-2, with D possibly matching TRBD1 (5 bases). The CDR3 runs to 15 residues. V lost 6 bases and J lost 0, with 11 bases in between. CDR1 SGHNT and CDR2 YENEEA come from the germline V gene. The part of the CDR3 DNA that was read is TGTGCCAGCAGTAAACGGACACCGAACACCGGGGAG. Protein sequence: CASSKRTPNTGE. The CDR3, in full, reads CASSKRTPNTGELFF.

CDR3 amino acids: CASSLAPLTTQYF. CDR3 DNA (partial): TGTGCCAGCAGCTTAGCTCCGCTAACCACG. This chain links TRBV7-6 with TRBJ2-3; D call uncertain. Read coverage stops 3 residues before the CDR3 terminus; the germline J gene supplies the remainder. Germline-derived CDR1 and CDR2 are SGHVS and FNYEAQ. The CDR3 consists of 13 residues.

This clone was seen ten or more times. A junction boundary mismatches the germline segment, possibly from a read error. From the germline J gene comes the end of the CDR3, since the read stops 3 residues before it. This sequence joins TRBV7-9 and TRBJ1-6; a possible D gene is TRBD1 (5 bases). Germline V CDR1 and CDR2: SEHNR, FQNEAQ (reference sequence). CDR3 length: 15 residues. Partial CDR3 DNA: TGTGTCAGCAGCTTAGACGTGCAGGGCTCTTCACCC. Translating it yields CVSSLDVQGSSP. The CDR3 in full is CVSSLDVQGSSPLHF.

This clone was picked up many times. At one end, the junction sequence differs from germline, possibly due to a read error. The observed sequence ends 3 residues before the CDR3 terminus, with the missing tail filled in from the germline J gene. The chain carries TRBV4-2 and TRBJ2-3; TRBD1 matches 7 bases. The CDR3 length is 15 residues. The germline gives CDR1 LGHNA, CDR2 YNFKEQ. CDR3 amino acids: CASSQEGAEVDTQYF. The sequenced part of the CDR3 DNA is TGCGCCAGCAGCCAAGAGGGGGCCGAGGTAGATACG.

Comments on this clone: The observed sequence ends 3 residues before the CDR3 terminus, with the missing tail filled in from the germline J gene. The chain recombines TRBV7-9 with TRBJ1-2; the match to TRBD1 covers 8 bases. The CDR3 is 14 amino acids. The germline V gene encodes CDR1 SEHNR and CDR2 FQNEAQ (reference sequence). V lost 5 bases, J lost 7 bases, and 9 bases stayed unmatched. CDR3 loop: CASSTDRASSGYTF. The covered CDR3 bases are TGTGCCAGCAGCACGGACAGGGCATCCTCTGGC.

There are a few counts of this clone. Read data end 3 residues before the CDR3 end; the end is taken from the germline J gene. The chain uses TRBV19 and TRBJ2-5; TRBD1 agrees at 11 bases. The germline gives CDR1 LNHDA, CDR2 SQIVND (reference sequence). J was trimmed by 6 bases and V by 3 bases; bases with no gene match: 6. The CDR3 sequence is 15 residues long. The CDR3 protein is CASSIADRGRKTQYF. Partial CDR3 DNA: TGTGCCAGTAGTATTGCGGACAGGGGGCGAAAGACC.

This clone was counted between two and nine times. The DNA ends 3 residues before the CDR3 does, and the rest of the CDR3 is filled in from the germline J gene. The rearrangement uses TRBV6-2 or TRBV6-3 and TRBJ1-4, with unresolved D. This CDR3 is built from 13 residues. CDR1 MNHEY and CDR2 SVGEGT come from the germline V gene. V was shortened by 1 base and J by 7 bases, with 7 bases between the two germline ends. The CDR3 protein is CASSYFPREKLFF. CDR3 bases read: TGTGCCAGCAGTTACTTCCCCCGTGAAAAA.

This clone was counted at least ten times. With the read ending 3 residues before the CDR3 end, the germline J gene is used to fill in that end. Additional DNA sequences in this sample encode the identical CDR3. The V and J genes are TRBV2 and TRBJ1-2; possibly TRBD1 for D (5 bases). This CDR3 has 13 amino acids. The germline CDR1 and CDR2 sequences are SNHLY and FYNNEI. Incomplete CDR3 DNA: TGTGCCAGCAGCCCCCAGGGTCTTCGCGGC. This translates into CASSPQGLRG. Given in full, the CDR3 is CASSPQGLRGYTF.

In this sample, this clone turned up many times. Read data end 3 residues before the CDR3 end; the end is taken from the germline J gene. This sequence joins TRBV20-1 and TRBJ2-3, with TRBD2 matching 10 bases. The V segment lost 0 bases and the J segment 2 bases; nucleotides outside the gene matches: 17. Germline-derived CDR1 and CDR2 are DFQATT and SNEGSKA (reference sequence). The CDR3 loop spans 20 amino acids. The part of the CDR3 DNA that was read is TGCAGTGCTAGAGATTATAGACTAGCGGGCCCGCCGGGGCACACAGATACG. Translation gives CSARDYRLAGPPGHTDT. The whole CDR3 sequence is CSARDYRLAGPPGHTDTQYF.